The rows below give T cell receptor beta chains drawn from one sample of a study of blood T cells in healthy people across ages. TCRdb reprocessed the 5' RACE reads with MiXCR, giving one entry per CDR3 protein. The repertoire consists of roughly 1.7 million distinct CDR3 sequences, with roughly 32% occurring once and the leading ten covering about 10%. The sequenced sample was blood. These receptor sequences come from a woman between 25 and 40 years old in good health. Both conserved end residues are part of each CDR3. Each record gives: clone size, V gene, CDR3 length, J gene, D gene, CDR3 protein, CDR3 DNA. A D gene is named only where the DNA matches it firmly. Expanded clones are given a class, and other clones once, few, many or no size at all.

.,TRBV4-1,17,TRBJ2-4,TRBD1,CASSQRQGEAAKNIQYF,TGCGCCAGCAGCCAGAGACAGGGGGAGGCAGCCAAAAACATTCAGTACTTC
.,TRBV20-1,12,TRBJ2-7,.,CSATDGSHEQYF,TGCAGTGCTACTGACGGATCCCACGAGCAGTACTTC
once,TRBV20-1,15,TRBJ1-1,TRBD1,CSAFPGTGVNTEAFF,TGCAGTGCTTTCCCCGGGACAGGGGTGAACACTGAAGCTTTCTTT
.,TRBV6-1,13,TRBJ1-5,.,CASHMTGNQPQHF,TGTGCCAGCCACATGACAGGCAATCAGCCCCAGCATTTT
.,TRBV4-2,17,TRBJ2-3,.,CASSQGWAAPSTDTQYF,TGTGCCAGCAGCCAAGGTTGGGCGGCCCCTAGCACAGATACGCAGTATTTT
few,TRBV3-1,17,TRBJ2-3,.,CASSQDIGGAKTDTQYF,TGTGCCAGCAGCCAAGATATTGGGGGCGCAAAAACAGATACGCAGTATTTT
.,TRBV5-1,16,TRBJ2-1,TRBD2,CASSIIGLAVGNEQFF,TGCGCCAGCAGCATAATCGGACTAGCGGTGGGCAATGAGCAGTTCTTC
few,TRBV28,11,TRBJ1-2,.,CASGAQYGYTF,TGTGCCAGCGGGGCCCAATATGGCTACACCTTC
.,TRBV27,15,TRBJ2-7,TRBD1,CASGAGQGFSYEQYF,TGTGCCAGCGGGGCCGGACAGGGATTCTCCTACGAGCAGTACTTC
.,TRBV24-1,14,TRBJ2-1,TRBD2,CATSDLAGDNEQFF,TGTGCCACCAGTGATTTAGCGGGAGACAATGAGCAGTTCTTC
.,TRBV15,13,TRBJ2-1,.,CATSRGNRGEQFF,TGTGCCACCAGCAGAGGGAATAGAGGTGAGCAGTTCTTC
.,TRBV2,14,TRBJ1-2,.,CASIGDTETYGYTF,TGTGCCAGCATCGGGGACACTGAAACCTATGGCTACACCTTC
few,TRBV7-2,15,TRBJ1-2,.,CASSLEGHLNYGYTF,TGTGCCAGCAGCTTAGAAGGACACCTTAACTATGGCTACACCTTC
.,TRBV4-2,18,TRBJ2-3,TRBD2,CASSQEMPSGTGTDTQYF,TGTGCCAGCAGCCAAGAGATGCCTAGCGGGACGGGCACAGATACGCAGTATTTT
.,TRBV7-8,16,TRBJ2-1,TRBD2,CASSTLTSGDFNEQFF,TGTGCCAGCAGCACCCTGACTAGCGGGGACTTCAATGAGCAGTTCTTC
few,TRBV20-1,15,TRBJ2-7,TRBD2,CSAKQLAGDLYEQYF,TGCAGTGCTAAGCAGCTAGCGGGAGATCTCTACGAGCAGTACTTC
few,TRBV10-3,18,TRBJ2-3,TRBD2,CAISESTLISGGLDTQYF,TGTGCCATCAGTGAGTCGACCCTGATTAGCGGGGGACTGGATACGCAGTATTTT